This is a list of T cell receptor beta chains from one sample in a study of T-cell memory formation after mild COVID-19. MiXCR, applied by TCRdb to the 5' RACE reads, yields one record per CDR3 protein. This sample has 200,000 to 300,000 distinct CDR3 sequences, with over 15% found just once. Sequencing used PBMCs or a T cell subset sorted from them (not recorded which). These receptors all stem from an adult woman who had mild COVID-19 (a few samples of this study predate the infection). Cell type and time point are not known. CDR3s include the opening cysteine and the closing phenylalanine or tryptophan. The order of the fields is V gene, D gene, J gene, clone size, CDR3 DNA, CDR3 protein. The D gene is left open where the match is weak. Clone size is given for some rows only: seen once, a few or many times, or a class if the clone is expanded.

TRBV7-9	.	TRBJ1-4	few	TGTGCCAGCAGCTTAGGTCTGGCGGTAAATGAAAAACTGTTTTTT	CASSLGLAVNEKLFF
TRBV7-8	.	TRBJ1-1	few	TGTGCCAGCAGCTTGGGCCCCGCCGGTGAAGCTTTCTTT	CASSLGPAGEAFF
TRBV18	.	TRBJ2-2	few	TGTGCCAGCTCACCAAAGACGGGCACCGGGGAGCTGTTTTTT	CASSPKTGTGELFF
TRBV20-1	TRBD2	TRBJ2-7	.	TGCAGTGCTAGGGCCGAGCGGGGGGTGTACGAGCAGTACTTC	CSARAERGVYEQYF
TRBV3-1	.	TRBJ2-7	.	TGTGCCAGCAGCCAAACGCAGGAGCAGTACTTC	CASSQTQEQYF
TRBV24-1	TRBD2	TRBJ2-1	.	TGTGCCACCAGTGAGGGTACTAGCGGGAGATTCAATGAGCAGTTCTTC	CATSEGTSGRFNEQFF
TRBV5-1	TRBD2	TRBJ2-1	many	TGCGCCAGCAGCTTGGCTAGCGGGCCGTACAATGAGCAGTTCTTC	CASSLASGPYNEQFF
TRBV5-1	.	TRBJ2-7	few	TGCGCCAGCAGCCAAGGGGGACAGAGGGGAGGCTACGAGCAGTACTTC	CASSQGGQRGGYEQYF
TRBV12-3/TRBV12-4	TRBD2	TRBJ2-7	.	TGTGCCAGCAGTTACAGCGGGAGGGCCAACGAGCAGTACTTC	CASSYSGRANEQYF
TRBV5-1	.	TRBJ2-3	few	TGCGCCAGCAGCTTGGGGGACCGCACAGATACGCAGTATTTT	CASSLGDRTDTQYF
TRBV6-6	.	TRBJ1-4	few	TGTGCCAGCCGAAGGGGCGATAATGAAAAACTGTTTTTT	CASRRGDNEKLFF
TRBV4-1	.	TRBJ2-4	few	TGCGCCAGCAGCCTTGAAAGGATTCAGTACTTC	CASSLERIQYF
TRBV5-4	.	TRBJ2-3	.	TGTGCCAGCAGCTTTAACATGGGCACAGATACGCAGTATTTT	CASSFNMGTDTQYF
TRBV15	.	TRBJ2-7	few	TGTGCCACCAGCAGAGGAGTCTACGAGCAGTACTTC	CATSRGVYEQYF
TRBV10-3	.	TRBJ1-1	.	TGTGCCATCAGTGATGGGGGGGCAGTCGCTGAAGCTTTCTTT	CAISDGGAVAEAFF
TRBV6-6	TRBD1	TRBJ1-2	.	TGTGCCAGCAGTTACTCGGGGACAGGGGGCTTCTATGGCTACACCTTC	CASSYSGTGGFYGYTF
TRBV24-1	TRBD2	TRBJ2-5	.	TGTGCCACCAGTGATCCAGCGGGGGGGCCTTTTTTGGCACAAGAGACCCAGTACTTC	CATSDPAGGPFLAQETQYF
TRBV7-2	TRBD2	TRBJ2-4	many	TGTGCCAGCAGCTTAGCGTCCCAACTAGCGAACATTCAGTACTTC	CASSLASQLANIQYF
TRBV30	TRBD1	TRBJ2-1	.	TGTGCCTGGAGGGATGACAGGGTTTCCTACAATGAGCAGTTCTTC	CAWRDDRVSYNEQFF
TRBV20-1	TRBD2	TRBJ2-2	many	TGCAGTGCTAGAGATAGCGGGATGGGCACCGGGGAGCTGTTTTTT	CSARDSGMGTGELFF
TRBV18	.	TRBJ2-6	few	TGTGCCAGCTCACCACTTGGGGGTCTCTCTGGGGCCAACGTCCTGACTTTC	CASSPLGGLSGANVLTF
TRBV28	.	TRBJ1-4	.	TGTGCCAGCAGTTTATTGGGGCGGCCTAATGAAAAACTGTTTTTT	CASSLLGRPNEKLFF
TRBV5-1	.	TRBJ2-6	few	TGCGCCAGCAGCCCGGGACACCGTTCTGGGGCCAACGTCCTGACTTTC	CASSPGHRSGANVLTF